The 29 T cell receptor beta chains given below trace back to one sample, sequenced in a study of CD8 T cells in Susac syndrome. When the RNA was reverse transcribed, random hexamers were used with an input of about 0.5 to 1 ug. TCRdb re-analysed the immunoSEQ multiplex PCR reads in MiXCR, keeping a single row per CDR3 protein. This sample has about 200,000 distinct CDR3 sequences, with roughly 94% found just once. Sequenced input: CD4+ T cells from PBMCs. Receptors originate from a human donor in good health.

This chain connects TRBV24-1 to TRBJ2-2; D is possibly TRBD2 (6 bases). The germline CDR1 and CDR2 sequences are KGHDR and SFDVKD. V was trimmed by 8 bases and J by 0 bases, leaving 9 bases between them. The CDR3 contains 14 residues. The CDR3 nucleotides read TGTGCCACCACCACGGGGGCGAACACCGGGGAGCTGTTTTTT. This translates into CATTTGANTGELFF.

Here the CDR3 DNA reads TGCGCCAGCAGCTTCGGGGACGGCCAAGAGACCCAGTACTTC. Translation gives CASSFGDGQETQYF. The chain couples TRBV5-1 to TRBJ2-5; D may match TRBD1 or TRBD2 (5 bases each). The germline CDR1 and CDR2 sequences are SGHRS and YFSETQ. CDR3 length equals 14 residues. Deletions cut 2 bases from V and 1 base from J, with 9 bases between.

This clonotype was detected only once. In nucleotides, the CDR3 is TGTGCCTGGAGTGTACGAGTTGGGAGTTACGAGCAGTACGTC. Protein product: CAWSVRVGSYEQYV. This sequence joins TRBV30 and TRBJ2-7; D is perhaps TRBD2 (5 bases). This CDR3 is 14 amino acids long. Germline V gene lookup returns CDR1 GTSNPN and CDR2 SVGIG (reference sequence). V dropped 0 bases and J dropped 4 bases, with 13 bases sitting between them.

This clonotype is a singleton in its sample. V and J are TRBV6-1 and TRBJ1-2; TRBD1 matches 9 bases. The junction had 9 bases not matched to a gene; V was cut back by 5 bases and J by 8 bases. The CDR3 is 14 amino acids. The germline gives CDR1 MNHNS, CDR2 SASEGT. The CDR3 sequence is CASSPPGQGIGYTF. CDR3 in DNA: TGTGCCAGCAGTCCGCCAGGACAGGGGATAGGCTACACCTTC.

This chain uses TRBV6-2 or TRBV6-3 with TRBJ2-5, with 9 bases fitting TRBD2. The CDR3 contains 15 residues. With V trimmed by 7 bases and J by 7 bases, 13 bases remained unmatched. Germline CDR1 reads MNHEY; CDR2 reads SVGEGT. This chain's CDR3 is CASTLPSGTHRTQYF. In DNA, the CDR3 is TGTGCCAGCACCCTGCCTAGCGGGACGCACCGGACCCAGTACTTC.

The chain links TRBV18 to TRBJ2-1, with 8 nucleotides matching TRBD1. Germline CDR1 and CDR2: KGHSH and LQKENI. J was trimmed by 6 bases and V by 6 bases; bases with no gene match: 7. CDR3 length: 14 residues. In DNA, the CDR3 is TGTGCCAGCTCGCGACAGGGGCAAGCCAATGAGCAGTTCTTC. It yields the protein CASSRQGQANEQFF.

A single count supports this clonotype. This rearrangement joins TRBV9 to TRBJ2-3; TRBD2 matches 9 bases. V shed 0 bases, J shed 0 bases, and the junction held 2 bases outside the gene matches. Germline-derived CDR1 and CDR2 are SGDLS and YYNGEE. CDR3 length: 16 residues. CDR3: CASSVGTSVSTDTQYF. Here the CDR3 DNA reads TGTGCCAGCAGCGTAGGGACTAGCGTAAGCACAGATACGCAGTATTTT.

J is TRBJ1-1 and V is TRBV25-1; TRBD1 might be the D (6 bases). CDR1 is MGHDK and CDR2 is SYGVNS in the germline V gene. Trimming stripped 6 bases from V and 4 bases from J, with 18 bases between. The CDR3 length is 15 residues. CDR3 nucleotide sequence: TGTGCCAGCAGACCAACCAGGGGACCGGGCACTGAAGCTTTCTTT. This codes for CASRPTRGPGTEAFF.

A single count supports this clonotype. This chain joins TRBV28 and TRBJ2-1, with 7 bases aligning to TRBD1. From germline, CDR1 is MDHEN and CDR2 SYDVKM. V lost 3 bases, J lost 8 bases, and 10 bases stayed unmatched. CDR3 length: 15 amino acids. CDR3 sequence reads: CASSLASTGNHEQFF. In DNA form, the CDR3 reads TGTGCCAGCAGTTTGGCTTCGACAGGGAACCATGAGCAGTTCTTC.

This chain uses TRBV20-1 with TRBJ2-5; D possibly uses TRBD1 or TRBD2 (5 bases each). Trimming took 6 bases from V and 1 from J, leaving 18 bases between them. The CDR3 has 15 residues. Germline values: CDR1 DFQATT, CDR2 SNEGSKA (reference sequence). The CDR3 is CSAHIGAGTQETQYF. In nucleotides, the CDR3 is TGCAGTGCCCACATAGGGGCGGGCACCCAAGAGACCCAGTACTTC.

The chain employs TRBV29-1 and TRBJ1-1; 7 nucleotides match TRBD1. With V trimmed by 5 bases and J by 1 base, 4 bases remained unmatched. The germline gives CDR1 SQVTM, CDR2 ANQGSEA. The CDR3 is 13 residues long. CDR3 DNA sequence: TGCAGCGTTCACAGGGGTGGGAACACTGAAGCTTTCTTT. It specifies CSVHRGGNTEAFF. Complete variable domain (other parts from reference TRBV29-1 and TRBJ1-1): SAVISQKPSRDICQRGTSLTIQCQVDSQVTMMFWYRQQPGQSLTLIATANQGSEATYESGFVIDKFPISRPNLTFSTLTVSNMSPEDSSIYLCSVHRGGNTEAFFGQGTRLTVV.

The V and J genes are TRBV6-5 and TRBJ1-5, with TRBD1 matching over 8 bases. Germline CDR1 reads MNHEY; CDR2 reads SVGAGI. CDR3 length equals 14 residues. Germline trimming cut 5 bases from V and 6 bases from J; bases unmatched to any gene: 6. In DNA, the CDR3 is TGTGCCAGCAGTCGACAGGGGAATAGTCAGCCCCAGCATTTT. Protein: CASSRQGNSQPQHF.

CDR3 residues: CASSGLTIPYEQYF. The CDR3 DNA follows: TGTGCCAGCAGCGGGCTTACGATACCCTACGAGCAGTACTTC. The genes are TRBV7-2 and TRBJ2-7; unclear D gene. This CDR3 contains 14 residues. Germline-derived CDR1 and CDR2 are SGHTA and FQGNSA. V lost 5 bases and J 2 bases, leaving 13 bases between the germline ends.

The CDR3 DNA reads TGCAGCGTTGGGTTCAGCTCTGGAAACACCATATATTTT. This gives the protein CSVGFSSGNTIYF. The chain joins TRBV29-1 to TRBJ1-3, with D hard to call. The CDR3 has 13 residues. The germline CDR1 and CDR2 sequences are SQVTM and ANQGSEA. V was pared by 4 bases and J by 0 bases, with 7 bases between.

This chain links TRBV3-1 with TRBJ1-2, with D hard to call. V lost 4 bases to trimming and J lost 6 bases, with 12 bases between them. The length of the CDR3 is 13 residues. Germline lookup yields CDR1 LGHDT and CDR2 YNNKEL (reference sequence). The CDR3 protein is CASSPPGVDGYTF. Here the CDR3 DNA reads TGTGCCAGCAGCCCCCCCGGGGTCGATGGCTACACCTTC.

The rearrangement joins TRBV7-6 to TRBJ1-2; 10 bases fit TRBD1. With 4 bases clipped from V and 4 bases from J, the junction kept 12 bases outside the gene matches. Germline-derived CDR1 and CDR2 are SGHVS and FNYEAQ. CDR3 size: 17 residues. In DNA form, the CDR3 reads TGTGCCAGCAGCTCAGTGGAGGGACAGGGGTTAAGCTATGGCTACACCTTC. This translates into CASSSVEGQGLSYGYTF.

The V and J genes are TRBV24-1 and TRBJ2-3, with D possibly matching TRBD2 (7 bases). The germline V gene encodes CDR1 KGHDR and CDR2 SFDVKD. The germline V and J ends were trimmed by 7 bases and 4 bases, with 11 bases remaining between them. The CDR3 is made up of 13 amino acids. CDR3 region: CATSRGAADTQYF. Written as DNA, the CDR3 is TGTGCCACCAGCCGGGGGGCGGCAGATACGCAGTATTTT.

The V call is TRBV20-1, the J call TRBJ2-5; 9 nucleotides align to TRBD2. CDR3 length: 15 residues. Looked up from germline, CDR1 is DFQATT and CDR2 is SNEGSKA (reference sequence). J gave up 1 base and V 6 bases, and 9 bases lay outside the gene matches. In DNA, the CDR3 is TGCAGTGCCGCTCTTGAAGCGGGAGGCCAAGAGACCCAGTACTTC. It specifies CSAALEAGGQETQYF.

This chain uses TRBV4-1 with TRBJ2-3, with TRBD2 matching 8 bases. This CDR3 has 14 amino acids. CDR1 MGHRA and CDR2 YSYEKL come from the germline V gene. V trimming: 6 bases; J trimming: 1 base; junction bases outside the gene matches: 3. The CDR3 sequence is CASRPGLGTDTQYF. CDR3 in DNA: TGCGCCAGCAGACCGGGACTAGGCACAGATACGCAGTATTTT.

The chain uses TRBV12-3 or TRBV12-4 and TRBJ1-1, with D maybe TRBD1 (5 bases). This CDR3 comprises 11 residues. The V end lost 5 bases, the J end lost 7 bases, and 8 bases lay between the germline ends. The CDR3 nucleotides read TGTGCCAGCAGTCAGGGACTTGAAGCTTTCTTT. This encodes CASSQGLEAFF.

A single count supports this clonotype. This chain uses TRBV7-9 with TRBJ2-1; maybe TRBD1 (5 bases). The CDR3 spans 13 residues. The V gene's germline CDR1 is SEHNR and CDR2 FQNEAQ (reference sequence). Trimming removed 0 bases at V and 12 bases at J, with 12 bases between. The CDR3 loop reads CASSLALAGPQFF. CDR3 nucleotide sequence: TGTGCCAGCAGCTTAGCGCTGGCAGGGCCGCAGTTCTTC.

V and J are TRBV12-3 or TRBV12-4 and TRBJ1-2, with TRBD1 identical over 8 bases. Trimming took 5 bases from V and 5 from J; bases not matched to a gene: 4. CDR3 length: 13 residues. The DNA of the CDR3 is TGTGCCAGCAGTATACAGGGGGGGTATGGCTACACCTTC. Its translation is CASSIQGGYGYTF.

The V and J genes are TRBV28 and TRBJ1-5; a possible D gene is TRBD1 (6 bases). Trimming stripped 7 bases from V and 4 bases from J, with 11 bases between. The germline V gene encodes CDR1 MDHEN and CDR2 SYDVKM. This CDR3 spans 13 amino acids. CDR3 sequence (DNA): TGTGCCAGCAACAGGGAGGGGAATCAGCCCCAGCATTTT. As protein: CASNREGNQPQHF.

This rearrangement joins TRBV5-8 to TRBJ1-2; TRBD1 matches at 7 bases. The germline V gene has CDR1 SGHTS and CDR2 YDEGEE. The CDR3 has 15 residues. V was pared by 4 bases and J by 4 bases, with 10 bases of the junction left unmatched. The CDR3 protein is CASSVRDRTVYGYTF. CDR3 coding DNA: TGTGCCAGCAGCGTGAGGGACAGAACAGTCTATGGCTACACCTTC. Drawing the rest from reference TRBV5-8 and TRBJ1-2, the complete variable domain is EAGVTQSPTHLIKTRGQQATLRCSPISGHTSVYWYQQALGLGLQFLLWYDEGEERNRGNFPPRFSGRQFPNYSSELNVNALELEDSALYLCASSVRDRTVYGYTFGSGTRLTVV.

The chain is built from TRBV19 and TRBJ1-1; D is ambiguous. V lost 7 bases, J lost 1 base, and 13 bases lay in between. The CDR3 sequence is 14 residues long. Germline V CDR1 and CDR2: LNHDA, SQIVND (reference sequence). The chain's CDR3 is CASNLGVRNTEAFF. In DNA, the CDR3 is TGTGCCAGTAATCTCGGGGTAAGGAACACTGAAGCTTTCTTT.

The gene calls are TRBV25-1 and TRBJ2-3; unclear D gene. Looked up from germline, CDR1 is MGHDK and CDR2 is SYGVNS. CDR3 length equals 14 residues. The V gene lost 4 bases and the J gene lost 4 bases, with 12 bases spanning the gap. The CDR3 DNA sequence: TGTGCCAGCAGTGGGGCAGGTTCGCCAGATACGCAGTATTTT. Translation: CASSGAGSPDTQYF.

The chain combines TRBV18 with TRBJ1-4; maybe TRBD1 (5 bases). Germline CDR1 and CDR2: KGHSH and LQKENI. The CDR3 consists of 13 residues. Trimming left V 3 bases short and J 8 bases short, with 10 bases between. The CDR3 DNA reads TGTGCCAGCTCACCCAGGGACCGCGAAAAACTGTTTTTT. The encoded protein is CASSPRDREKLFF.

The chain has TRBV3-1 and TRBJ1-4; the D is unclear. Germline CDR1 LGHDT, CDR2 YNNKEL (reference sequence). The V and J ends lost 6 bases and 1 base respectively, with 9 bases between them. The CDR3 covers 14 residues. DNA for the CDR3: TGTGCCAGCAGACAGACATTAACTAATGAAAAACTGTTTTTT. Protein sequence: CASRQTLTNEKLFF.

This sequence joins TRBV5-1 and TRBJ2-1; tentative D call: TRBD2 (6 bases). Trimming took off 2 bases at V and 1 base at J, with 16 bases between the two ends. The CDR3 contains 17 residues. Germline V CDR1 and CDR2: SGHRS, YFSETQ. CDR3 sequence reads: CASSFLAPGASYNEQFF. Here the CDR3 DNA reads TGCGCCAGCAGCTTCCTGGCTCCGGGAGCGTCCTACAATGAGCAGTTCTTC.